Following are 26 T cell receptor beta chains from one sample sequenced in a study of blood T cell repertoires in COVID-19. Clones were sequenced by immunoSEQ multiplex PCR, and TCRdb holds only the in-frame ones, with some missing. The data contain 250,000 to 300,000 clones, 90% to 95% of them seen just once; the ten biggest clones take up 2.2%. The sample taken for sequencing was peripheral blood. The receptors were sampled from a woman in her thirties with COVID-19, enrolled during active disease.

This clone was observed once. The chain is built from TRBV28 and TRBJ1-2, with no clear D. Germline V gene data show CDR1 as MDHEN and CDR2 as SYDVKM. There are 12 residues in the CDR3. Trimming left V 4 bases short and J 5 bases short, with 8 bases between. CDR3 in amino acids: CASSYSQYGYTF. The CDR3 coding sequence is TGTGCCAGCAGTTACTCCCAATATGGCTACACCTTC.

CDR3 coding DNA: TGCGCCAGCACGGCTAGCGGGAGGTCCCGCACAGATACGCAGTATTTT. Its protein product is CASTASGRSRTDTQYF. The chain has TRBV5-1 and TRBJ2-3, with 11 bases fitting TRBD2. V shed 6 bases and J 1 base; nucleotides not matched to a gene: 7. Germline V gene sequence: CDR1 SGHRS, CDR2 YFSETQ. The CDR3 length is 16 residues.

This chain connects TRBV16 to TRBJ1-1, with TRBD1 identical over 7 bases. This CDR3 has 15 amino acids. Trimming at V came to 4 bases and at J to 1 base, leaving 6 bases not matched to a gene. CDR1 and CDR2 (germline): KGHSY, FQNENV. The CDR3 region is CASSPLDRKNTEAFF. For the CDR3, the DNA is TGTGCCAGCAGCCCCCTGGACAGGAAGAACACTGAAGCTTTCTTT.

V usage is TRBV28 and J usage is TRBJ1-5; the match to TRBD1 covers 7 bases. V lost 5 bases, J lost 4 bases, and 5 bases stayed unmatched. Germline V lookup: CDR1 MDHEN, CDR2 SYDVKM. There are 14 residues in the CDR3. Written as DNA, the CDR3 is TGTGCCAGCAGTCGGGACAGCCTAAATCAGCCCCAGCATTTT. It is translated as CASSRDSLNQPQHF.

The J gene is TRBJ1-2, the V gene TRBV11-2, with D possibly matching TRBD1 (5 bases). V was pared by 2 bases and J by 4 bases, with 17 bases between. The CDR3 covers 16 residues. The germline V gene has CDR1 SGHAT and CDR2 FQNNGV. The CDR3: CASSLTVGRNIYGYTF. Written as DNA, the CDR3 is TGTGCCAGCAGCTTAACCGTGGGGCGCAACATCTATGGCTACACCTTC.

The chain joins TRBV19 to TRBJ2-7, with TRBD2 identical over 7 bases. The CDR3 consists of 14 residues. The V segment lost 5 bases and the J segment 0 bases; nucleotides outside the gene matches: 4. Germline CDR1 and CDR2: LNHDA and SQIVND (reference sequence). CDR3 loop: CASSATGGSYEQYF. The CDR3 DNA sequence: TGTGCCAGTAGTGCCACGGGGGGCTCCTACGAGCAGTACTTC. Supplemented by reference TRBV19 and TRBJ2-7, the full variable domain reads DGGITQSPKYLFRKEGQNVTLSCEQNLNHDAMYWYRQDPGQGLRLIYYSQIVNDFQKGDIAEGYSVSREKKESFPLTVTSAQKNPTAFYLCASSATGGSYEQYFGPGTRLTVT.

The chain links TRBV19 to TRBJ2-5, with D possibly being TRBD1 (5 bases). The V and J ends lost 4 bases and 2 bases respectively, with 17 bases between them. This CDR3 region has 16 residues. CDR1 is LNHDA, CDR2 SQIVND, per germline (reference sequence). CDR3 loop: CASSTWGGASQETQYF. In DNA, the CDR3 is TGTGCCAGTAGTACTTGGGGCGGTGCCTCGCAAGAGACCCAGTACTTC.

The rearrangement joins TRBV7-2 to TRBJ1-5; D not certain. Per germline, CDR1 SGHTA and CDR2 FQGNSA. The germline V and J ends were trimmed by 1 base and 7 bases, with 14 bases remaining between them. CDR3 length: 15 amino acids. CDR3 residues: CASSLVFEGGQPQHF. The CDR3 nucleotides read TGTGCCAGCAGCTTAGTATTTGAGGGCGGCCAGCCCCAGCATTTT.

Comment on this clone: Other DNA sequences within the sample encode an identical CDR3. The chain employs TRBV27 and TRBJ2-7; D perhaps matches TRBD2 (6 bases). With 3 bases removed from V and 2 bases from J, the gap between germline ends came to 11 bases. There are 14 residues in the CDR3. Germline CDR1 reads MNHEY; CDR2 reads SMNVEV (reference sequence). CDR3 residues: CASSLRTGAYEQYF. The CDR3 nucleotides read TGTGCCAGCAGTTTGAGGACGGGGGCCTACGAGCAGTACTTC.

The rearrangement links TRBV5-6 to TRBJ1-1, with 8 bases fitting TRBD1. This CDR3 is 14 amino acids long. Germline V CDR1 and CDR2: SGHDT, YYEEEE. Trimming cost V 0 bases and J 4 bases; bases outside gene matches: 2. The CDR3 DNA is TGTGCCAGCAGCTTGGGGACAGGGAGCACTGAAGCTTTCTTT. It translates to CASSLGTGSTEAFF.

This chain links TRBV5-1 with TRBJ2-1; tentative D call: TRBD2 (6 bases). Deletions cut 0 bases from V and 0 bases from J, with 10 bases between. The CDR3 has 16 residues. CDR1 and CDR2 (germline): SGHRS, YFSETQ. The DNA of the CDR3 is TGCGCCAGCAGCTTGGATGGGGGGAGCTCCTACAATGAGCAGTTCTTC. It encodes CASSLDGGSSYNEQFF.

This clone was found a few times. V gene TRBV7-2 combines with J gene TRBJ1-1, with a tentative D call TRBD1 (5 bases). Trimming took 5 bases from V and 1 from J, leaving 11 bases between them. Germline CDR1 and CDR2: SGHTA and FQGNSA. The CDR3 sequence is 14 residues long. The DNA for the CDR3 is TGTGCCAGCAGCCCGACAGTGGGGAACACTGAAGCTTTCTTT. Its translation: CASSPTVGNTEAFF.

This chain uses TRBV19 with TRBJ2-1, with 7 bases that match TRBD2. This CDR3 spans 14 amino acids. The V and J ends lost 3 bases and 7 bases, in that order; junction bases with no gene match: 6. CDR1 is LNHDA and CDR2 is SQIVND in the germline V gene (reference sequence). The CDR3 nucleotides read TGTGCCAGTAGTATCGATCCTAGCGGTAATGAGCAGTTCTTC. Encoded protein: CASSIDPSGNEQFF.

This clone was recorded only once. The chain recombines TRBV27 with TRBJ2-7; D perhaps matches TRBD2 (5 bases). The V and J ends lost 10 bases and 0 bases respectively, with 16 bases between them. The CDR3 length is 14 residues. Germline V lookup: CDR1 MNHEY, CDR2 SMNVEV (reference sequence). The CDR3 here is CATSRALSSYEQYF. The CDR3 DNA reads as TGTGCCACCTCGCGGGCTCTGAGCTCCTACGAGCAGTACTTC.

The chain couples TRBV3-1 (or the pseudogene TRBV3-2) to TRBJ2-2; 10 nucleotides agree with TRBD2. Losses at the gene ends were 4 bases for V and 8 bases for J; bases not matched to a gene: 7. This CDR3 is 15 amino acids long. Looked up from germline, CDR1 is LGHDT and CDR2 is YNNKEL (reference sequence). CDR3 loop: CASSRRLAGGGELFF. Written as DNA, the CDR3 is TGTGCCAGCAGCCGAAGACTAGCGGGCGGGGGGGAGCTGTTTTTT.

This chain uses TRBV10-1 with TRBJ2-7; perhaps TRBD2 as D (5 bases). The CDR3 is made up of 13 amino acids. Germline-derived CDR1 and CDR2 are WNHNN and SYGVQD (reference sequence). Trimming removed 3 bases from V and 6 bases from J, with 12 bases in between. CDR3 sequence (DNA): TGCGCCAGCAGTGAATCTCAGGAGGCCGAGCAGTACTTC. Residues: CASSESQEAEQYF.

The genes are TRBV6-5 and TRBJ2-7, with D possibly TRBD1 on 6 matching bases. CDR1 is MNHEY, CDR2 SVGAGI, per germline. Trimming shortened V by 1 base and J by 3 bases, and 10 bases separated the two germline ends. The CDR3 is 14 amino acids. This CDR3 is CASSYYWGHYEQYF. The CDR3 coding sequence is TGTGCCAGCAGTTACTACTGGGGGCACTACGAGCAGTACTTC.

Of note for this clone: Germline is not matched at one junction end, which may reflect a read error. The chain recombines TRBV7-8 with TRBJ2-1, with TRBD2 matching 11 bases. This CDR3 contains 15 residues. Per germline, CDR1 SGHVS and CDR2 FQNEAQ. The CDR3 DNA sequence: TGTGCCAGCAGATTAGCGGGAGGGCCAAACAATGAGCAGTTCTTC. As protein: CASRLAGGPNNEQFF.

The rearrangement links TRBV5-1 to TRBJ2-5; 12 bases align to TRBD2. The CDR3 has 16 amino acids. Looked up from germline, CDR1 is SGHRS and CDR2 is YFSETQ. With V trimmed by 4 bases and J by 3 bases, 7 bases remained unmatched. CDR3 DNA sequence: TGCGCCAGCAGCCCAGGACTAGCGGGGAGAGAAGAGACCCAGTACTTC. This gives the protein CASSPGLAGREETQYF.

This clone was observed once. The chain recombines TRBV5-8 with TRBJ1-1, with 9 bases aligning to TRBD1. Germline lookup yields CDR1 SGHTS and CDR2 YDEGEE. J gave up 11 bases and V 4 bases, and 6 bases lay outside the gene matches. CDR3 length: 12 residues. DNA of the CDR3: TGTGCCAGCAGCGGAACAGGGGGCGAGGCTTTCTTT. This codes for CASSGTGGEAFF.

CDR3 in DNA: TGTGCCAGCAGCCAAGATCAGGTGACTGAAGCTTTCTTT. It is translated as CASSQDQVTEAFF. This chain connects TRBV3-1 (or the pseudogene TRBV3-2) to TRBJ1-1; D is ambiguous. The CDR3 contains 13 residues. Trimming pared 0 bases from V and 5 bases from J, leaving 7 bases between. The germline V gene has CDR1 LGHDT and CDR2 YNNKEL (reference sequence).

The rearrangement joins TRBV19 to TRBJ2-7, with 9 bases lining up with TRBD1. The CDR3 has 14 amino acids. Losses at the gene ends were 4 bases for V and 4 bases for J; bases not matched to a gene: 5. The germline V gene encodes CDR1 LNHDA and CDR2 SQIVND (reference sequence). CDR3 nucleotides: TGTGCCAGTAGTAAGACAGGGGGAGTTTACGAGCAGTACTTC. Protein product: CASSKTGGVYEQYF.

J is TRBJ2-1 and V is TRBV15; 11 bases match TRBD2. V was clipped by 5 bases and J by 5 bases; unmatched bases: 5. Germline V gene data show CDR1 as LNHNV and CDR2 as YYDKDF (reference sequence). The CDR3 sequence is 15 residues long. CDR3 sequence (DNA): TGTGCCACCAGCCGGGGACTAGCGGCGAACAATGAGCAGTTCTTC. This translates into CATSRGLAANNEQFF.

The J gene is TRBJ2-1, the V gene TRBV4-1, with D maybe TRBD1 (6 bases). The V end lost 5 bases, the J end lost 4 bases, and 12 bases lay between the germline ends. Looked up from germline, CDR1 is MGHRA and CDR2 is YSYEKL. This CDR3 contains 14 residues. The CDR3 DNA reads TGCGCCAGCAGCGAGGACAGTGCATACAATGAGCAGTTCTTC. Its translation: CASSEDSAYNEQFF.

The count of this clone is one. V usage is TRBV5-1 and J usage is TRBJ2-5, with 7 bases lining up with TRBD2. The CDR3 consists of 15 residues. CDR1 and CDR2 (germline): SGHRS, YFSETQ. J was trimmed by 3 bases and V by 1 base; bases with no gene match: 6. In DNA, the CDR3 is TGCGCCAGCAGCTTGACCGGGAGGCTAAAAGAGACCCAGTACTTC. Protein: CASSLTGRLKETQYF.

This clone came up a few times. Written as DNA, the CDR3 is TGCGCCAGCAGCTTGACCGGACAGGGGGCGAAACTGTTTTTT. Protein product: CASSLTGQGAKLFF. V and J are TRBV5-1 and TRBJ1-4; 11 nucleotides agree with TRBD1. Germline trimming cut 1 base from V and 11 bases from J; bases unmatched to any gene: 4. Germline V gene sequence: CDR1 SGHRS, CDR2 YFSETQ. The CDR3 sequence is 14 residues long.